A selection of T cell receptor beta chains follows, all from one sample in a study of CXCR3-negative and CXCR3-positive naive CD8 T cells. TCRdb reanalyzed the 5' RACE reads and collapses them to one entry per CDR3 protein, without DNA. The sample has 130,000 or so distinct CDR3 sequences. The sample comprised naive CXCR3- CD8+ T cells from blood. Source of these receptors: a human donor in good health. Some clones in this sample may be carry-over from other donors' samples. The CDR3 runs from the conserved cysteine through the conserved F or W. Each record gives: V gene, J gene, CDR3 protein.

>TRBV7-3|TRBJ2-2
CASSRGGPYTGELFF
>TRBV7-9|TRBJ2-1
CASSISGAPYNEQFF
>TRBV20-1|TRBJ1-5
CSARERTTGNQPQHF
>TRBV7-9|TRBJ2-1
CASSTRLVIGNEQFF
>TRBV12-1|TRBJ2-2
CASSEDDDTGELFF
>TRBV28|TRBJ2-7
CASSSGQYNYEQYF
>TRBV7-9|TRBJ2-7
CASSSGQGSLGYEQYF
>TRBV6-2/TRBV6-3|TRBJ2-7
CASSYNGAYEQYF
>TRBV10-1|TRBJ2-7
CASSEWTAQYEQYF
>TRBV29-1|TRBJ2-1
CSVEEFIDREIYNEQFF
>TRBV6-4|TRBJ2-2
CASSDNSGELFF
>TRBV28|TRBJ2-3
CASSILRASTDTQYF
>TRBV29-1|TRBJ2-1
CSVDREGIDEQFF
>TRBV12-3/TRBV12-4|TRBJ2-7
CASSFRVQDYEQYF
>TRBV14|TRBJ2-7
CASSPGRVTYEQYF
>TRBV5-6|TRBJ2-7
CASSGGSFYEQYF
>TRBV7-9|TRBJ2-6
CASSSSRTGGSGANVLTF
>TRBV12-3/TRBV12-4|TRBJ1-1
CASSLDGGRAEAFF
>TRBV7-9|TRBJ2-5
CASSYGRGAAQETQYF
>TRBV15|TRBJ2-2
CATSRDRLAEGTGELFF
>TRBV6-4|TRBJ2-3
CASSDGSTDTQYF
>TRBV9|TRBJ2-1
CARERRPAGASGRSSYNEQFF
>TRBV7-9|TRBJ1-3
CASSAGAGNTIYF
>TRBV5-1|TRBJ2-2
CASSPEQATNTGELFF
>TRBV29-1|TRBJ2-7
CSVGTGAYEQYF
>TRBV9|TRBJ2-1
CASSVGGLRGVREQFF
>TRBV3-1|TRBJ2-4
CASSQEIRDSIQYF
>TRBV7-6|TRBJ2-2
CASSFTGDTGELFF
>TRBV27|TRBJ2-7
CASSLFPNQGGEQYF
>TRBV29-1|TRBJ1-1
CSVDGQASTLNTEAFF
>TRBV20-1|TRBJ2-1
CSARDARTSGGYNEQFF
>TRBV12-3/TRBV12-4|TRBJ2-7
CASSSQGEVAYEQYF
>TRBV20-1|TRBJ2-7
CSAPRLAGGYEQYF
>TRBV15|TRBJ2-6
CATSRGTAGQAFSGANVLTF
>TRBV7-9|TRBJ2-3
CASSLYGSRGPDTQYF
>TRBV19|TRBJ2-1
CASRGQDYNEQFF
>TRBV7-6|TRBJ1-1
CASSPRQGLNTEAFF
>TRBV29-1|TRBJ2-7
CSVESYEGPPYEQYF
>TRBV28|TRBJ2-5
CATGSQETQYF
>TRBV7-9|TRBJ1-3
CASMPGISGNTIYF
>TRBV5-1|TRBJ2-7
CASSLRLRTLQDEQYF
>TRBV29-1|TRBJ2-2
CSVELVGMNTGELFF